This TCR beta chain emerged from a study of spatial heterogeneity in lung cancer. This clonotype is medium-sized in the sample. Its target is unknown. V was shortened by 1 base and J by 4 bases, with 10 bases between the two germline ends. Germline V gives CDR1 SGHTA, CDR2 FQGNSA. This CDR3 contains 14 residues. Time point here: sample taken at primary tumor resection. No cell sorting; template was whole RNA from tumor, lung tissue or PBMC. Individual TCR cDNA molecules each bore their own unique molecular identifier. TCRdb called the 5' RACE reads again in MiXCR, with one record for every CDR3 protein. The data hold 9,000 to 10,000 distinct CDR3 sequences, with under 6.5% observed a single time. Overall study findings and caveats: The number of expanded tumor alpha and beta chains correlated with mutation number.

This sequence originates from a female donor with early-stage non-small cell lung cancer. Sequencing was performed on lung tumor tissue, taken at surgery. The chain uses TRBV7-2 and TRBJ1-1; D is uncertain. The CDR3 sequence: CASSLVGWGTEAFF. In DNA form, the CDR3 reads TGTGCCAGCAGCTTAGTGGGGTGGGGCACTGAAGCTTTCTTT.